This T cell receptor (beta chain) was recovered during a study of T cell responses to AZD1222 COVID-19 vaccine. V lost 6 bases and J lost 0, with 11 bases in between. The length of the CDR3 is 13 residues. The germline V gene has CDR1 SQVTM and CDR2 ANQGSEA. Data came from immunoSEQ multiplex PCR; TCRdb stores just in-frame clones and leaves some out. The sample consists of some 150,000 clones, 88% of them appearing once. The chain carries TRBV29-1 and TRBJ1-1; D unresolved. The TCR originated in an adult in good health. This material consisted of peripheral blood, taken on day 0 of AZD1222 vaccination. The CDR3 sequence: CSVATKMNTEAFF. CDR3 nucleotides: TGCAGCGTAGCGACAAAAATGAACACTGAAGCTTTCTTT.